This TCR beta chain was sequenced in a study of cytomegalovirus exposure and HLA in healthy donors. Study-level information: A prior study identified approximately 120 million unique TCR beta sequences from about 180 million T cells. Most genotyped donors, about four fifths of about 400, had Caucasian-associated genetic ancestry.

V dropped 5 bases and J dropped 0 bases, with 16 bases sitting between them. Germline V gene data show CDR1 as SGHVS and CDR2 as FQNEAQ. This CDR3 region has 16 residues. This clone was seen a single time. Its matching antigen is unknown. Whole-study findings and limits: With later analysis, a missense DCLRE1C variant became linked to TCR beta V- and J-gene trimming.

The PCR employed 60 Vbeta primers together with 13 Jbeta primers. Clones were sequenced by immunoSEQ multiplex PCR, and TCRdb holds only the in-frame ones, with some missing. The sample has nearly 200,000 clones; 82% are singletons. The sample consisted of PBMCs. V is TRBV7-8 and J is TRBJ1-1; TRBD1 is a possible D gene (6 bases). The TCR was taken from a boy aged 2 to 10 in good health and CMV-seronegative. CDR3 amino acids: CASSPHPDRMNTEAFF. The CDR3 region has the DNA TGTGCCAGCAGCCCCCACCCTGACAGGATGAACACTGAAGCTTTCTTT.